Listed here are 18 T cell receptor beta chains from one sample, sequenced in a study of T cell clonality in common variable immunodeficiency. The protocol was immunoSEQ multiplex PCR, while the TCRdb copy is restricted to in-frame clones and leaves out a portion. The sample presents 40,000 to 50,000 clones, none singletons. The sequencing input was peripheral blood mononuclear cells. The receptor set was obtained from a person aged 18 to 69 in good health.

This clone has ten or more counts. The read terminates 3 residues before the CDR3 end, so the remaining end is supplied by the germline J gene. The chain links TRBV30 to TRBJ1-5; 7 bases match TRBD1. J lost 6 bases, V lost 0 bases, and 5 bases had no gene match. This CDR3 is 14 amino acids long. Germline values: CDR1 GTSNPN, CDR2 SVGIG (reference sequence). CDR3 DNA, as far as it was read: TGTGCCTGGAGTGTACGAGGGGGCGCTCAGCCC. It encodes CAWSVRGGAQP. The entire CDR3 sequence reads CAWSVRGGAQPQHF.

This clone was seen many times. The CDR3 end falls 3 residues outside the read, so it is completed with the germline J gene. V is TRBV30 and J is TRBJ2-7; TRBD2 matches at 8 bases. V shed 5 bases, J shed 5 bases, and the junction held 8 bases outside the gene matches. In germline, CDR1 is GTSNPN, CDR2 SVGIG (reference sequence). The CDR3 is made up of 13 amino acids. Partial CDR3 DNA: TGTGCCTGGGGCTGGACTAGCAAGGACGAG. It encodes CAWGWTSKDE. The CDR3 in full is CAWGWTSKDEQYF.

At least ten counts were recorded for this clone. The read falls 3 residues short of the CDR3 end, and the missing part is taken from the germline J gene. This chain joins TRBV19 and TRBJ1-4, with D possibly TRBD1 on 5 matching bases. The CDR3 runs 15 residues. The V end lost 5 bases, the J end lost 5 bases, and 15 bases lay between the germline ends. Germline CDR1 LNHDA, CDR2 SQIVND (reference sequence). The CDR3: CASSHQDRINEKLFF. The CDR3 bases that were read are TGTGCCAGTAGTCATCAAGACAGAATAAATGAAAAA.

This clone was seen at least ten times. CDR3 amino acids: CASSVGTANYGYTF. The part of the CDR3 DNA that was read is TGTGCCAGCAGCGTAGGGACAGCTAACTATGGC. The chain employs TRBV9 and TRBJ1-2; a possible D gene is TRBD1 (6 bases). Coverage ceases 3 residues before the CDR3 finishes, and the germline J gene fills in the end. The length of the CDR3 is 14 residues. With 0 bases removed from V and 0 bases from J, the gap between germline ends came to 6 bases. The germline gives CDR1 SGDLS, CDR2 YYNGEE.

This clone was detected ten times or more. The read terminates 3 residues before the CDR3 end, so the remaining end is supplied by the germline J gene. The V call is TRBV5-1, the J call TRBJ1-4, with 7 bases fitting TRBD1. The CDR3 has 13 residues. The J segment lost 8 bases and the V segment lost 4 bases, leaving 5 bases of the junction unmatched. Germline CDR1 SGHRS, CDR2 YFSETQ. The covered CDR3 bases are TGCGCCAGCAGCACAACAGGGGACGAAAAA. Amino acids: CASSTTGDEK. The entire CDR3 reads CASSTTGDEKLFF.

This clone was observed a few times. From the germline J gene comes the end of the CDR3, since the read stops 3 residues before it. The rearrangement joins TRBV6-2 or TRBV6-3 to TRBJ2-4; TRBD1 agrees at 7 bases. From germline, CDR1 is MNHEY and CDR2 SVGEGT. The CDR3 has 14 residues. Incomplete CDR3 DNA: TGTGCCAGCATCCGAAATTCGGGGACAGATGGT. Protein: CASIRNSGTDG. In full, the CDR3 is CASIRNSGTDGQYF.

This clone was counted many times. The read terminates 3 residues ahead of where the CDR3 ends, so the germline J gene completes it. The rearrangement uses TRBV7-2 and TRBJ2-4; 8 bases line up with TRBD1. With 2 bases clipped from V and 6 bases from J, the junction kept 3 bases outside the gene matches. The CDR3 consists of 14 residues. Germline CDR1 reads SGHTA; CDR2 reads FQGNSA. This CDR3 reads CASSLFQGANIQYF. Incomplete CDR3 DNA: TGTGCCAGCAGCTTATTTCAGGGGGCAAACATT.

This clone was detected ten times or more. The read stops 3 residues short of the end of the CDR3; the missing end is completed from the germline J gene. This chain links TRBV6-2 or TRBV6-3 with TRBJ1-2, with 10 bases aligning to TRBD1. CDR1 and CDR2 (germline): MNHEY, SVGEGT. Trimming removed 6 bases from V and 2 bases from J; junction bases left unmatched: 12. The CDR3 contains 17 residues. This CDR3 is CASSRQTGGTGNYGYTF. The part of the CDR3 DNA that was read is TGTGCCAGCAGCCGACAGACAGGGGGCACGGGGAACTATGGC.

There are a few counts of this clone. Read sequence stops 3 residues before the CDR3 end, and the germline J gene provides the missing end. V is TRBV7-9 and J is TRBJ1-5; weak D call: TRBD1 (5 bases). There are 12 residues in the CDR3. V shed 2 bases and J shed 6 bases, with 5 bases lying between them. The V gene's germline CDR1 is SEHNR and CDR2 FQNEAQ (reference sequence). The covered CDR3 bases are TGTGCCAGCAGCTTAAGGGGTCAGCCC. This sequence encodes CASSLRGQP. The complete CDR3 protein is CASSLRGQPQHF.

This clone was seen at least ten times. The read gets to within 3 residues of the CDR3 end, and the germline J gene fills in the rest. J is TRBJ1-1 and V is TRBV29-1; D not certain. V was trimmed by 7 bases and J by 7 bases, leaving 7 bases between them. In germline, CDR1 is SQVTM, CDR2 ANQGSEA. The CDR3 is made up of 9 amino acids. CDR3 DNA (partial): TGCAGCGCCGGTCTTGAA. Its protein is CSAGLE. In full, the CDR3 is CSAGLEAFF.

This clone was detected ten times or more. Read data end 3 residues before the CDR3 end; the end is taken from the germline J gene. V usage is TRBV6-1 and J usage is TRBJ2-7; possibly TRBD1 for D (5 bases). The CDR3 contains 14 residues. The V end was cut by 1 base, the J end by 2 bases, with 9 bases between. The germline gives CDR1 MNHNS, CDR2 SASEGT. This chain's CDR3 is CASSEVGAAYEQYF. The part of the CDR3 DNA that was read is TGTGCCAGCAGTGAAGTAGGGGCAGCCTACGAG.

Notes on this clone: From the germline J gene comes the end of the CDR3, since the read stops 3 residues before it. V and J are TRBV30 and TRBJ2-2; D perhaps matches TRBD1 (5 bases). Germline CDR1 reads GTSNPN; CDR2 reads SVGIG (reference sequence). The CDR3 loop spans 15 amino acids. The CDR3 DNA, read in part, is TGTGCCTGGAGTGTGATGCGGACATTTAATGAAAAG. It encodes CAWSVMRTFNEK. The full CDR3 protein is CAWSVMRTFNEKLFF.

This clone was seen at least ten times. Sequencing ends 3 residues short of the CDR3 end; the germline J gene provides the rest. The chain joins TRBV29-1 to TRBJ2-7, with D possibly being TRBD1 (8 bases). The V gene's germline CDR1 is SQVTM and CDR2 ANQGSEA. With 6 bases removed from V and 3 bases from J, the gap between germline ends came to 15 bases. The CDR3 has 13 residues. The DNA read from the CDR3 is TGCAGCGTCACAGGGGGGGGTGGCTACGAG. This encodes CSVTGGGGYE. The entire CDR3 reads CSVTGGGGYEQYF.

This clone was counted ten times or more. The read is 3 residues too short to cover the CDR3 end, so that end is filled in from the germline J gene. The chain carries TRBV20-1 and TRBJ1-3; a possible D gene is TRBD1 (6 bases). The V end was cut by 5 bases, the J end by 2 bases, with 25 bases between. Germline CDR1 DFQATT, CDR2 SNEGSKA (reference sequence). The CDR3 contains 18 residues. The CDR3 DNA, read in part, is TGCAGTGCTTGGACGGACTGGACAGCCAGGGACGCTGGAAACACC. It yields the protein CSAWTDWTARDAGNT. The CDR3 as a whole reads CSAWTDWTARDAGNTIYF.

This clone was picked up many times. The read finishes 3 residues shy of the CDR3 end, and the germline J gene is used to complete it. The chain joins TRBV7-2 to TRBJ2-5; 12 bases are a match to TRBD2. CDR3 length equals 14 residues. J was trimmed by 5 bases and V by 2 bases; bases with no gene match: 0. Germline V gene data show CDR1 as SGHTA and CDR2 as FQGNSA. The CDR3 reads CASSLTSGGETQYF. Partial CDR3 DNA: TGTGCCAGCAGCTTAACTAGCGGGGGGGAGACC.

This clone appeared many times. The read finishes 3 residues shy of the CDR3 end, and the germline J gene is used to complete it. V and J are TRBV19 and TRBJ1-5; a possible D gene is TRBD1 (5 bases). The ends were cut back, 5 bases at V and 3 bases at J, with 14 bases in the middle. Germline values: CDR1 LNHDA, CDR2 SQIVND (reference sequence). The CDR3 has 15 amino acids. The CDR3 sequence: CASSLSQGNNQPQHF. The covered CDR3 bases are TGTGCCAGTAGTCTCAGCCAGGGTAACAATCAGCCC.

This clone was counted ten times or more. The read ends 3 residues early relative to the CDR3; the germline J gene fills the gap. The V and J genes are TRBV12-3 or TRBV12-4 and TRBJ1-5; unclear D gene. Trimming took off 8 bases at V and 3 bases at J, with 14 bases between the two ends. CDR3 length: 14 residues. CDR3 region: CASSPERSNQPQHF. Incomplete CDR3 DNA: TGTGCCAGCTCTCCGGAGCGGTCCAATCAGCCC.

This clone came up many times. The chain's CDR3 is CASSPSAKNIQYF. CDR3 DNA, as far as it was read: TGTGCCAGCAGCCCATCAGCCAAAAACATT. The chain employs TRBV6-2 or TRBV6-3 and TRBJ2-4; D not certain. The read halts 3 residues ahead of the CDR3 end, with the missing end drawn from the germline J gene. The CDR3 totals 13 residues. Per germline, CDR1 MNHEY and CDR2 SVGEGT. Trimming shortened V by 6 bases and J by 0 bases, and 6 bases separated the two germline ends.